Following are 30 T cell receptor beta chains from one sample sequenced in a study of liver allograft versus peripheral blood T cells. Study-level background: Comparing T cell receptor repertoires in transplanted livers with those in recipients' peripheral blood was part of the design.

TCRdb reprocessed the reads via MiXCR and lists one record per CDR3 protein. The data contain approximately 9,000 distinct CDR3 sequences, approximately 18% of them singletons. The source of these receptors is a human patient who had a liver transplant. Some T cells may be provided by the graft donor.

This clonotype appeared many times. This chain links TRBV6-5 with TRBJ1-1; D might be TRBD1 (5 bases). Deletions cut 10 bases from V and 3 bases from J, with 12 bases between. The CDR3 runs to 12 residues. The V gene's germline CDR1 is MNHEY and CDR2 SVGAGI. CDR3 protein: CATLDIYTEAFF. CDR3 DNA: TGTGCCACCCTGGACATCTACACTGAAGCTTTCTTT.

This clonotype was seen more than once but under ten times. The rearrangement joins TRBV27 to TRBJ1-2, with 9 positions matching TRBD1. Germline values: CDR1 MNHEY, CDR2 SMNVEV (reference sequence). This CDR3 is built from 14 residues. With 5 bases clipped from V and 4 bases from J, the junction kept 5 bases outside the gene matches. The CDR3 DNA reads as TGTGCCAGCAGTCCCCGGACAGGGGTCTATGGCTACACCTTC. This encodes CASSPRTGVYGYTF.

The chain joins TRBV10-3 to TRBJ1-2; D might be TRBD1 (5 bases). CDR1 ENHRY and CDR2 SYGVKD come from the germline V gene. V lost 3 bases and J 7 bases, leaving 18 bases between the germline ends. CDR3 length equals 15 residues. CDR3 sequence: CAISDIYGDASGYTF. CDR3 bases: TGTGCCATCAGTGATATCTATGGGGACGCAAGTGGCTACACCTTC.

J is TRBJ2-3 and V is TRBV20-1, with 12 bases aligning to TRBD1. Losses at the gene ends were 5 bases for V and 3 bases for J; bases not matched to a gene: 9. From germline, CDR1 is DFQATT and CDR2 SNEGSKA (reference sequence). The CDR3 consists of 16 residues. CDR3 sequence: CSARPGQGAWTDTQYF. Here the CDR3 DNA reads TGCAGTGCTCGCCCGGGACAGGGGGCTTGGACAGATACGCAGTATTTT.

This clonotype showed up many times. The chain links TRBV29-1 to TRBJ2-1; D unresolved. V was pared by 0 bases and J by 4 bases, with 19 bases between. This CDR3 comprises 17 residues. Per germline, CDR1 SQVTM and CDR2 ANQGSEA. CDR3 loop: CSVEDLVHQGSYNEQFF. The CDR3 nucleotides read TGCAGCGTTGAAGATCTAGTCCACCAAGGTTCTTACAATGAGCAGTTCTTC.

CDR3 DNA: TGTGCCAGCAGCGTAGGAGGGGGGGACTACGAGCAGTACTTC. It translates to CASSVGGGDYEQYF. The chain couples TRBV3-2 to TRBJ2-7; TRBD1 reflects the table's D call only, with no check against the DNA. TRBV3-2 has pseudogene status. The CDR3 totals 14 residues.

This clonotype was seen only a few times. The rearrangement links TRBV20-1 to TRBJ2-7; the D gene is possibly TRBD1 (6 bases). There are 16 residues in the CDR3. The ends were cut back, 6 bases at V and 2 bases at J, with 23 bases in the middle. Germline CDR1 reads DFQATT; CDR2 reads SNEGSKA (reference sequence). The CDR3 DNA sequence: TGCAGTGCCTCACAGGGAGCGGACCTTATTCCCTACGAGCAGTACTTC. This encodes CSASQGADLIPYEQYF.

This clonotype has only a few counts. V and J are TRBV13 and TRBJ2-5; a weak D match, TRBD1 (5 bases). Trimming pared 5 bases from V and 1 base from J, leaving 11 bases between. This CDR3 region has 14 residues. Per the germline V gene, CDR1 is PRHDT and CDR2 is FYEKMQ (reference sequence). This CDR3 reads CASSLYTGQETQYF. As DNA, the CDR3 is TGTGCCAGCAGCCTCTACACAGGCCAAGAGACCCAGTACTTC.

This clonotype was observed once. This may arise from a read error, as a much more abundant clone is one base away. The CDR3 nucleotides are TGTGCCACCAGCAGAGAAAGGGGGATGAACACTGAAGCTTTCTTT. It translates to CATSRERGMNTEAFF. The chain links TRBV15 to TRBJ1-1; TRBD1 is a possible D gene (6 bases). The CDR3 spans 15 residues. Germline V CDR1 and CDR2: LNHNV, YYDKDF (reference sequence). The V end was cut by 0 bases, the J end by 0 bases, with 8 bases between.

The J gene is TRBJ1-4, the V gene TRBV12-3 or TRBV12-4; D not resolved. Trimming pared 3 bases from V and 10 bases from J, leaving 12 bases between. The CDR3 sequence is 13 residues long. The CDR3, as DNA: TGTGCCAGCAGTTTTGATGCCCGGGGAAAACTGTTTTTT. Translating gives CASSFDARGKLFF.

This chain connects TRBV20-1 to TRBJ1-1; no clear D gene. This CDR3 has 13 residues. Trimming cost V 5 bases and J 1 base, with 11 bases left between them. Per germline, CDR1 DFQATT and CDR2 SNEGSKA (reference sequence). CDR3 sequence (DNA): TGCAGTGCTGCCCTTGGGTGGAACACTGAAGCTTTCTTT. It yields the protein CSAALGWNTEAFF.

The gene calls are TRBV20-1 and TRBJ1-1; TRBD1 matches at 7 bases. The CDR3 contains 14 residues. V was clipped by 5 bases and J by 4 bases; unmatched bases: 10. Germline CDR1 DFQATT, CDR2 SNEGSKA (reference sequence). CDR3 protein: CSALNIQGLTEAFF. CDR3 nucleotide sequence: TGCAGTGCTCTGAATATACAGGGGCTCACTGAAGCTTTCTTT.

Relative to its sample, this clonotype is medium-sized. The chain joins TRBV19 to TRBJ2-7; D is undetermined. Trimming stripped 4 bases from V and 3 bases from J, with 16 bases between. This CDR3 is 15 amino acids long. CDR1 is LNHDA and CDR2 is SQIVND in the germline V gene (reference sequence). The chain's CDR3 is CASSTYLGGFYEQYF. The CDR3 region has the DNA TGTGCCAGTAGTACTTATTTGGGCGGATTCTACGAGCAGTACTTC.

Comments on this clonotype: A read error may be the cause here, since a much bigger clone is one base away. The rearrangement links TRBV18 to TRBJ2-7; D may be TRBD1 (5 bases). Near its end, the DNA agrees better with TRBJ2-1, so the J call may be wrong. The CDR3 is made up of 14 amino acids. CDR1 and CDR2 from the germline V gene are KGHSH and LQKENI. CDR3: CVSSPPRANNEQFF. The CDR3, as DNA: TGTGTCAGCTCACCACCCAGGGCAAACAATGAGCAGTTCTTC.

This clonotype was detected a few times. The chain is built from TRBV9 and TRBJ1-1, with TRBD1 matching 8 bases. This CDR3 has 17 residues. The germline V gene encodes CDR1 SGDLS and CDR2 YYNGEE. V lost 0 bases and J lost 10; bases outside the gene matches: 17. For the CDR3, the DNA is TGTGCCAGCAGCGTAGGAGGAACAGTTGGGGGACAGGAGTTAGCTTTCTTT. Translated: CASSVGGTVGGQELAFF.

The J gene is TRBJ2-2, the V gene TRBV7-9; D unclear. This CDR3 spans 13 amino acids. V gave up 2 bases and J gave up 0 bases, with 1 base separating them. Germline V gene data show CDR1 as SEHNR and CDR2 as FQNEAQ (reference sequence). CDR3 in DNA: TGTGCCAGCAGCTTAACGAACACCGGGGAGCTGTTTTTT. This encodes CASSLTNTGELFF.

This clonotype was counted many times. The chain couples TRBV6-5 to TRBJ1-1; tentative D call: TRBD1 (5 bases). Germline V lookup: CDR1 MNHEY, CDR2 SVGAGI. The CDR3 spans 14 residues. V lost 2 bases, J lost 0 bases, and 7 bases lay in between. The CDR3 DNA reads as TGTGCCAGCAGTTACGGGGGGATGAACACTGAAGCTTTCTTT. Translation gives CASSYGGMNTEAFF.

The chain couples TRBV13 to TRBJ1-2; 8 bases align to TRBD1. Germline CDR1 is PRHDT and CDR2 is FYEKMQ (reference sequence). The V gene end was trimmed by 0 bases and the J gene end by 4 bases; junction bases not matched to a gene: 1. CDR3 length equals 14 residues. The CDR3 region has the DNA TGTGCCAGCAGCTTAGGGGACAGGGCCTATGGCTACACCTTC. Translated, it gives CASSLGDRAYGYTF.

V and J are TRBV4-2 and TRBJ1-2, with D tentatively TRBD1 (5 bases). Per the germline V gene, CDR1 is LGHNA and CDR2 is YNFKEQ. CDR3 length: 15 amino acids. Between the trimmed V and J ends, which lost 0 bases and 12 bases, there was a span of 20 bases. The CDR3 is CASSQDQGGFGSDTF. CDR3 nucleotides: TGTGCCAGCAGCCAAGACCAGGGAGGTTTTGGCAGTGACACCTTC.

CDR3 in amino acids: CASSPLRSGPTEAFF. The DNA for the CDR3 is TGTGCCAGCTCACCACTGAGGTCGGGACCGACTGAAGCTTTCTTT. The chain combines TRBV18 with TRBJ1-1, with D possibly TRBD1 on 5 matching bases. The CDR3 sequence is 15 residues long. CDR1 is KGHSH, CDR2 LQKENI, per germline. Deletions cut 1 base from V and 5 bases from J, with 14 bases between.

Worth noting for this clonotype: A read error is likely, as this CDR3 ends without the conserved phenylalanine or tryptophan. The limits of the CDR3 on the DNA are not certain, so only TCRdb's listed CDR3 is given. The V call is TRBV29-1, the J call TRBJ1-1; TRBD1, the table's D call, lacks a check against the DNA. The CDR3 is made up of 9 amino acids, end residues included. The V gene's germline CDR1 is SQVTM and CDR2 ANQGSEA. The CDR3 sequence: CSVGWPGVL.

This clonotype occurred a few times. CDR3 residues: CASGTGNTEAFF. Here the CDR3 DNA reads TGTGCTAGTGGGACAGGGAACACTGAAGCTTTCTTT. This chain links TRBV12-5 with TRBJ1-1, with D perhaps TRBD1 (6 bases). Germline V gene data show CDR1 as LGHNT and CDR2 as FRNRAP. The CDR3 extends over 12 amino acids. The ends were cut back, 6 bases at V and 1 base at J, with 6 bases in the middle.

The chain employs TRBV5-1 and TRBJ1-1, with D unresolved. CDR1 and CDR2 (germline): SGHRS, YFSETQ. The CDR3 contains 15 residues. Deletions cut 4 bases from V and 2 bases from J, with 15 bases between. The CDR3 is CASSQRTGPNTEAFF. The DNA for the CDR3 is TGCGCCAGCAGCCAACGGACGGGCCCAAACACTGAAGCTTTCTTT.

By sample share, this clonotype is medium-sized. This chain links TRBV19 with TRBJ1-1; TRBD1 matches 8 bases. The CDR3 runs 14 residues. V shed 6 bases, J shed 0 bases, and the junction held 3 bases outside the gene matches. CDR1 and CDR2 (germline): LNHDA, SQIVND (reference sequence). The CDR3 DNA reads as TGTGCCAGTAGGACAGGGGTCATGAACACTGAAGCTTTCTTT. The encoded protein is CASRTGVMNTEAFF. Complete variable domain (other parts from reference TRBV19 and TRBJ1-1): DGGITQSPKYLFRKEGQNVTLSCEQNLNHDAMYWYRQDPGQGLRLIYYSQIVNDFQKGDIAEGYSVSREKKESFPLTVTSAQKNPTAFYLCASRTGVMNTEAFFGQGTRLTVV.

The chain joins TRBV9 to TRBJ1-4; 7 bases are a match to TRBD1. The CDR3 is 15 residues long. Trimming removed 4 bases from V and 4 bases from J; junction bases left unmatched: 7. Germline CDR1 SGDLS, CDR2 YYNGEE. The CDR3 sequence is CASSPPGTDNEKLFF. The CDR3, as DNA: TGTGCCAGCAGCCCTCCCGGGACAGATAATGAAAAACTGTTTTTT.

This clonotype appeared many times. In nucleotides, the CDR3 is TGTGCCAGCAGCCCCAGGGGACTTACTACACCCCTCCACTTT. Translating gives CASSPRGLTTPLHF. V gene TRBV27 combines with J gene TRBJ1-6, with TRBD1 as a possible D gene (6 bases). This CDR3 contains 14 residues. Trimming cost V 6 bases and J 11 bases, with 17 bases left between them. Germline V gene data show CDR1 as MNHEY and CDR2 as SMNVEV (reference sequence).

The table lists this clonotype with many counts. This rearrangement joins TRBV6-1 to TRBJ1-1, with D maybe TRBD1 (6 bases). Germline V gene lookup returns CDR1 MNHNS and CDR2 SASEGT. V shed 7 bases and J shed 4 bases, with 22 bases lying between them. CDR3 length equals 16 residues. The CDR3 DNA reads as TGTGCCAGCACTCTCCCAAGGGGGGGCGCAGGCACTGAAGCTTTCTTT. Encoded protein: CASTLPRGGAGTEAFF.

Comment on this clonotype: A much larger clone lies one base from this, so it may be a read error. The gene calls are TRBV19 and TRBJ1-5, with D hard to call. The CDR3 contains 13 residues. V was pared by 3 bases and J by 0 bases, with 3 bases between. The germline V gene has CDR1 LNHDA and CDR2 SQIVND (reference sequence). This CDR3 reads CASSMDSNQPQHF. In DNA form, the CDR3 reads TGTGCCAGTAGTATGGATAGCAATCAGCCCCAGCATTTT.

The V gene is TRBV7-9, the J gene TRBJ1-1; maybe TRBD1 (5 bases). The CDR3 is 14 residues long. Trimming left V 4 bases short and J 10 bases short, with 19 bases between. Germline values: CDR1 SEHNR, CDR2 FQNEAQ (reference sequence). Here the CDR3 DNA reads TGTGCCAGCAGCTCCCCGGGGGGGGGGTTCGGAGCTTTCTTT. Encoded protein: CASSSPGGGFGAFF.

This clonotype was observed many times. The V call is TRBV11-2, the J call TRBJ1-1; D is unresolved. CDR1 is SGHAT and CDR2 is FQNNGV in the germline V gene. V dropped 0 bases and J dropped 4 bases, with 9 bases sitting between them. This CDR3 is 14 amino acids long. The CDR3 reads CASSLDLGVTEAFF. In DNA, the CDR3 is TGTGCCAGCAGCTTAGATTTAGGAGTCACTGAAGCTTTCTTT. The variable domain in full, completed from reference TRBV11-2 and TRBJ1-1, reads EAGVAQSPRYKIIEKRQSVAFWCNPISGHATLYWYQQILGQGPKLLIQFQNNGVVDDSQLPKDRFSAERLKGVDSTLKIQPAKLEDSAVYLCASSLDLGVTEAFFGQGTRLTVV.